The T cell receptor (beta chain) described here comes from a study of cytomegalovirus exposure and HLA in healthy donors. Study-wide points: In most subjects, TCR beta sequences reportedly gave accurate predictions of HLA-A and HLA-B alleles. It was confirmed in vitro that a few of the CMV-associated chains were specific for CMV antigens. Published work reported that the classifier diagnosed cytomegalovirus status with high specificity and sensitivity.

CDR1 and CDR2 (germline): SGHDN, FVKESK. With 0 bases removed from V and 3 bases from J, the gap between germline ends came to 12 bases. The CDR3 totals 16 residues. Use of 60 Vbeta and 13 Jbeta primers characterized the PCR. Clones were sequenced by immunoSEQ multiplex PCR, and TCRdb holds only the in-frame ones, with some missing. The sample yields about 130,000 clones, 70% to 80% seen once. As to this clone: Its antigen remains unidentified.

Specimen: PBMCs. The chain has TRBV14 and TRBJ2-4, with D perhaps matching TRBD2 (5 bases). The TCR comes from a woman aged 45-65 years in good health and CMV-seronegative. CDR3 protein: CASSQEGGLGKNIQYF. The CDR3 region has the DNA TGTGCCAGCAGCCAAGAAGGAGGTTTGGGCAAAAACATTCAGTACTTC.